The 27 T cell receptor beta chains in this list originate from one sample, sequenced in a study of shared clonotypes between healthy human individuals. TCRdb's copy holds only in-frame clones and misses some; the assay was immunoSEQ multiplex PCR. The table lists some 2.4 million clones, over 85% of them singletons. Sequenced input: naive CD4+ T cells from PBMCs. Subset of the sample: CD45RA+ positively selected. The receptor source for this set is a man between 18 and 29 years old in good health. Some clones in this sample may be carry-over from other donors' samples.

The chain recombines TRBV7-9 with TRBJ1-5, with unresolved D. This CDR3 has 14 residues. CDR1 and CDR2 (germline): SEHNR, FQNEAQ (reference sequence). The ends were cut back, 4 bases at V and 2 bases at J, with 9 bases in the middle. CDR3 residues: CASSSQLGNQPQHF. Here the CDR3 DNA reads TGTGCCAGCAGCTCCCAGTTGGGCAATCAGCCCCAGCATTTT.

The chain has TRBV5-1 and TRBJ2-7; 9 nucleotides agree with TRBD2. Trimming cost V 0 bases and J 5 bases; bases outside gene matches: 6. The length of the CDR3 is 15 residues. CDR1 is SGHRS and CDR2 is YFSETQ in the germline V gene. CDR3 loop: CASSLEASGINEQYF. CDR3 nucleotide sequence: TGCGCCAGCAGCTTGGAGGCTAGCGGGATCAACGAGCAGTACTTC.

The chain combines TRBV27 with TRBJ2-3, with TRBD2 matching over 16 bases. Germline V gives CDR1 MNHEY, CDR2 SMNVEV (reference sequence). The J segment lost 5 bases and the V segment lost 5 bases, leaving 10 bases of the junction unmatched. CDR3 size: 18 residues. CDR3 loop: CASSLYSGLAGGGDTQYF. CDR3 sequence (DNA): TGTGCCAGCAGTCTTTATTCGGGACTAGCGGGAGGGGGAGATACGCAGTATTTT.

The V call is TRBV7-9, the J call TRBJ1-1, with D perhaps TRBD1 (6 bases). Looked up from germline, CDR1 is SEHNR and CDR2 is FQNEAQ (reference sequence). The CDR3 runs to 14 residues. The ends were cut back, 5 bases at V and 4 bases at J, with 14 bases in the middle. The CDR3 DNA sequence: TGTGCCAGCAGCGTGGGGGGGCGCGTCACTGAAGCTTTCTTT. Its protein is CASSVGGRVTEAFF.

V and J are TRBV7-8 and TRBJ1-1; the D gene is possibly TRBD1 (5 bases). Per germline, CDR1 SGHVS and CDR2 FQNEAQ. The CDR3 has 13 residues. The ends were cut back, 5 bases at V and 1 base at J, with 8 bases in the middle. CDR3 protein: CASSNRWNTEAFF. The DNA of the CDR3 is TGTGCCAGCAGCAACAGGTGGAACACTGAAGCTTTCTTT. Using reference TRBV7-8 and TRBJ1-1 for the parts outside the CDR3, the full variable domain is GAGVSQSPRYKVAKRGQDVALRCDPISGHVSLFWYQQALGQGPEFLTYFQNEAQLDKSGLPSDRFFAERPEGSVSTLKIQRTQQEDSAVYLCASSNRWNTEAFFGQGTRLTVV.

As concerns this clone: The junction and the germline gene differ at one end; a read error may be behind it. The chain employs TRBV15 and TRBJ2-3, with a tentative D call TRBD2 (5 bases). This CDR3 has 14 residues. CDR1 and CDR2 from the germline V gene are LNHNV and YYDKDF (reference sequence). CDR3 DNA sequence: TGTGCCACCAGCAGACGAGGGAGCATAGATACGCAGTATTTT. This gives the protein CATSRRGSIDTQYF. Looking up the rest from reference TRBV15 and TRBJ2-3 gives the full variable domain: DAMVIQNPRYQVTQFGKPVTLSCSQTLNHNVMYWYQQKSSQAPKLLFHYYDKDFNNEADTPDNFQSRRPNTSFCFLDIRSPGLGDTAMYLCATSRRGSIDTQYFGPGTRLTVL.

This chain uses TRBV7-2 with TRBJ1-5; D not resolved. The CDR3 covers 15 residues. CDR1 and CDR2 from the germline V gene are SGHTA and FQGNSA. Trimming cost V 6 bases and J 5 bases, with 17 bases left between them. Written as DNA, the CDR3 is TGTGCCAGCAGTTATGCGGGAACAGCCGATCAGCCCCAGCATTTT. This sequence encodes CASSYAGTADQPQHF.

The J gene is TRBJ1-4, the V gene TRBV19; no firm D call. The germline V gene has CDR1 LNHDA and CDR2 SQIVND (reference sequence). V lost 7 bases, J lost 0 bases, and 12 bases lay in between. The CDR3 covers 15 residues. Here the CDR3 DNA reads TGTGCCAGTACCTCCATTGGTGCAACTAATGAAAAACTGTTTTTT. It translates to CASTSIGATNEKLFF.

Here the CDR3 reads CASSSGTLAEAFF. CDR3 sequence (DNA): TGTGCCAGCAGCTCCGGGACCCTGGCTGAAGCTTTCTTT. The chain joins TRBV14 to TRBJ1-1; tentatively, D is TRBD1 (5 bases). The CDR3 is 13 residues long. The V gene's germline CDR1 is SGHDN and CDR2 FVKESK. The V end was cut by 5 bases, the J end by 6 bases, with 13 bases between.

The chain recombines TRBV6-1 with TRBJ2-5; TRBD1 might be the D (6 bases). Germline loops: CDR1 MNHNS, CDR2 SASEGT. Trimming removed 6 bases at V and 0 bases at J, with 14 bases between. CDR3 length: 15 amino acids. The CDR3 is CASRQDRRDQETQYF. CDR3 DNA sequence: TGTGCCAGCAGGCAGGACAGAAGAGACCAAGAGACCCAGTACTTC.

This clone occurred once. This chain links TRBV19 with TRBJ2-2; 8 positions agree with TRBD2. The germline CDR1 and CDR2 sequences are LNHDA and SQIVND (reference sequence). This CDR3 comprises 16 residues. Trimming at V came to 7 bases and at J to 1 base, leaving 8 bases not matched to a gene. CDR3 sequence (DNA): TGTGCCAGTACCCCCTGGCTAGCGGGGAACACCGGGGAGCTGTTTTTT. Its translation is CASTPWLAGNTGELFF.

CDR3 DNA: TGTGCCAGCGTTCAGGGGCGGCTGTCTGAAGCTTTCTTT. It is translated as CASVQGRLSEAFF. The chain recombines TRBV19 with TRBJ1-1, with D maybe TRBD1 (6 bases). The V gene's germline CDR1 is LNHDA and CDR2 SQIVND (reference sequence). V was clipped by 9 bases and J by 6 bases, with 17 bases between them. The CDR3 covers 13 residues.

The chain is built from TRBV7-2 and TRBJ2-4, with 10 bases that match TRBD1. The junction had 9 bases not matched to a gene; V was cut back by 10 bases and J by 9 bases. Germline CDR1 reads SGHTA; CDR2 reads FQGNSA. This CDR3 spans 13 amino acids. Here the CDR3 reads CAITLGTGAIQYF. The CDR3 DNA sequence: TGTGCCATCACCCTTGGGACAGGGGCCATTCAGTACTTC.

The rearrangement uses TRBV19 and TRBJ1-5; no reliable D call. CDR1 and CDR2 (germline): LNHDA, SQIVND (reference sequence). The CDR3 is 13 amino acids. Trimming took 4 bases from V and 15 from J, leaving 19 bases between them. CDR3 protein: CASSTLPNPYVHF. The CDR3 bases are TGTGCCAGTAGTACCCTCCCGAACCCTTACGTGCATTTT.

The chain couples TRBV5-8 to TRBJ2-7, with a weak D call TRBD2 (5 bases). V was pared by 8 bases and J by 2 bases, with 14 bases between. CDR1 is SGHTS, CDR2 YDEGEE, per germline. The CDR3 covers 13 residues. Written as DNA, the CDR3 is TGTGCCAGTACCGAGCGGAGGACCTACGAGCAGTACTTC. Its protein is CASTERRTYEQYF.

The chain joins TRBV25-1 to TRBJ2-2; unclear D gene. From germline, CDR1 is MGHDK and CDR2 SYGVNS. CDR3 size: 14 residues. V lost 6 bases and J 6 bases, leaving 14 bases between the germline ends. CDR3 nucleotide sequence: TGTGCCAGCAGCGACGAAAATAGAGCCGGGGAGCTGTTTTTT. Its translation: CASSDENRAGELFF.

This clone has a single count. CDR3 protein: CASSSSGGVSYNEQFF. The CDR3 bases are TGTGCCAGCAGTTCTAGCGGGGGGGTTTCCTACAATGAGCAGTTCTTC. J is TRBJ2-1 and V is TRBV28; TRBD2 agrees at 12 bases. V was clipped by 4 bases and J by 1 base; unmatched bases: 2. The CDR3 length is 16 residues. Germline values: CDR1 MDHEN, CDR2 SYDVKM.

In regard to this clone: An end of the junction does not agree with germline; a read error may underlie this. The rearrangement joins TRBV28 to TRBJ1-2, with D perhaps matching TRBD1 (5 bases). CDR3 length equals 17 residues. Germline CDR1 and CDR2: MDHEN and SYDVKM. The CDR3 protein is CASNLDPHRLDSWGYTF. The DNA of the CDR3 is TGTGCCAGCAATTTAGACCCCCATCGACTCGACAGTTGGGGCTACACCTTC.

The chain joins TRBV5-1 to TRBJ1-4; no firm D call. Germline CDR1 and CDR2: SGHRS and YFSETQ. This CDR3 is built from 17 residues. Trimming stripped 4 bases from V and 2 bases from J, with 18 bases between. For the CDR3, the DNA is TGCGCCAGCAGCCCGGTCCGGACCCAAGGGACTAATGAAAAACTGTTTTTT. Protein sequence: CASSPVRTQGTNEKLFF. Full variable domain (missing parts from reference TRBV5-1 and TRBJ1-4): KAGVTQTPRYLIKTRGQQVTLSCSPISGHRSVSWYQQTPGQGLQFLFEYFSETQRNKGNFPGRFSGRQFSNSRSEMNVSTLELGDSALYLCASSPVRTQGTNEKLFFGSGTQLSVL.

The rearrangement uses TRBV9 and TRBJ2-2, with TRBD1 matching 7 bases. The germline V gene encodes CDR1 SGDLS and CDR2 YYNGEE. The length of the CDR3 is 14 residues. V gave up 5 bases and J gave up 6 bases; unmatched junction bases: 7. CDR3 sequence reads: CASSSYTGAGELFF. The CDR3 bases are TGTGCCAGCAGTAGTTACACAGGGGCCGGGGAGCTGTTTTTT.

The chain combines TRBV5-4 with TRBJ2-5; D is possibly TRBD1 or TRBD2 (5 bases each). Trimming shortened V by 4 bases and J by 3 bases, and 13 bases separated the two germline ends. The CDR3 contains 14 residues. Germline V gene lookup returns CDR1 SGHNT and CDR2 YYREEE (reference sequence). The CDR3 DNA is TGTGCCAGCAGCCGTCGACAGACTAAAGAGACCCAGTACTTC. Translating gives CASSRRQTKETQYF.

The V call is TRBV5-5, the J call TRBJ1-4; TRBD1 might be the D (5 bases). With 0 bases removed from V and 2 bases from J, the gap between germline ends came to 11 bases. CDR1 and CDR2 from the germline V gene are SGHKS and YYEKEE (reference sequence). The CDR3 sequence is 16 residues long. In DNA, the CDR3 is TGTGCCAGCAGCTTGGGAGGGAGGGGCACTAATGAAAAACTGTTTTTT. This codes for CASSLGGRGTNEKLFF.

The V gene is TRBV5-1, the J gene TRBJ1-1, with unresolved D. CDR1 SGHRS and CDR2 YFSETQ come from the germline V gene. The CDR3 covers 14 residues. Deletions cut 7 bases from V and 0 bases from J, with 13 bases between. The CDR3 bases are TGCGCCAGCGTGCTGGGAGCAATGAACACTGAAGCTTTCTTT. This sequence encodes CASVLGAMNTEAFF.

This chain joins TRBV11-3 and TRBJ2-1; D is unclear. CDR1 is SGHNT, CDR2 YENEEA, per germline. The CDR3 is 15 residues long. Trimming removed 2 bases from V and 0 bases from J, with 8 bases in between. The CDR3 DNA is TGTGCCAGCAGCTTACTCGGCAGCTCCTACAATGAGCAGTTCTTC. The encoded protein is CASSLLGSSYNEQFF.

The rearrangement links TRBV7-6 to TRBJ1-2, with unresolved D. The CDR3 is 13 residues long. Trimming took 2 bases from V and 4 from J, leaving 8 bases between them. The germline gives CDR1 SGHVS, CDR2 FNYEAQ. CDR3 in amino acids: CASSLPDRYGYTF. CDR3 in DNA: TGTGCCAGCAGCTTACCGGACCGCTATGGCTACACCTTC.

This chain joins TRBV7-9 and TRBJ2-7; D might be TRBD2 (5 bases). V was shortened by 4 bases and J by 12 bases, with 16 bases between the two germline ends. The CDR3 has 12 residues. Germline V gene sequence: CDR1 SEHNR, CDR2 FQNEAQ (reference sequence). The chain's CDR3 is CASSSSGTRMYF. Written as DNA, the CDR3 is TGTGCCAGCAGCTCCTCGGGAACCAGGATGTACTTC.

This clone has just a few counts. V and J are TRBV28 and TRBJ1-5, with D tentatively TRBD1 (5 bases). Germline V CDR1 and CDR2: MDHEN, SYDVKM. CDR3 length equals 15 residues. Trimming cost V 6 bases and J 5 bases, with 17 bases left between them. As DNA, the CDR3 is TGTGCCAGCAGATTAATCACAGGTCCCCATCAGCCCCAGCATTTT. This translates into CASRLITGPHQPQHF.